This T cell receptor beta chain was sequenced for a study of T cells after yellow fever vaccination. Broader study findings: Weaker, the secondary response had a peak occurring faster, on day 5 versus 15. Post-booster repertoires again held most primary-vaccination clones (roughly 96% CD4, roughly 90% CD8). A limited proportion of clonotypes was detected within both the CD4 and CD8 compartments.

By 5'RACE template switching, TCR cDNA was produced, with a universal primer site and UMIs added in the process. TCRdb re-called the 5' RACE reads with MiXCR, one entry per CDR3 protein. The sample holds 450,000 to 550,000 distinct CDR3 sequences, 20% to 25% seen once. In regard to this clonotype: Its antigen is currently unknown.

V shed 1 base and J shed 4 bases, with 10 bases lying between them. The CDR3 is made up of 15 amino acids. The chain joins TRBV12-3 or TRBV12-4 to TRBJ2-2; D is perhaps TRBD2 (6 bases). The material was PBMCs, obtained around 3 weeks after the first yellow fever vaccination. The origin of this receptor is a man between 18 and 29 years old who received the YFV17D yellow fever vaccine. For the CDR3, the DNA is TGTGCCAGCAGTTTAGTCGGGGAGGCCACCGGGGAGCTGTTTTTT. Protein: CASSLVGEATGELFF.